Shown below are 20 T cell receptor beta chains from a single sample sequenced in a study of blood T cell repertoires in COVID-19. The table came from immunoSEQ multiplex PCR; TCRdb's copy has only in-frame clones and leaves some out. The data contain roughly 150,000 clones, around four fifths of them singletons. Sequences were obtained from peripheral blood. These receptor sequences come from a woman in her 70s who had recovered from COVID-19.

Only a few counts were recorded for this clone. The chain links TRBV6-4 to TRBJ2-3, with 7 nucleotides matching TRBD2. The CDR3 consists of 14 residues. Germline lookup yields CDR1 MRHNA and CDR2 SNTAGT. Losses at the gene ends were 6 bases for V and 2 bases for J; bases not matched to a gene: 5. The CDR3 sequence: CASRGRAFTDTQYF. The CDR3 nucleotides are TGTGCCAGCAGGGGGAGGGCCTTCACAGATACGCAGTATTTT.

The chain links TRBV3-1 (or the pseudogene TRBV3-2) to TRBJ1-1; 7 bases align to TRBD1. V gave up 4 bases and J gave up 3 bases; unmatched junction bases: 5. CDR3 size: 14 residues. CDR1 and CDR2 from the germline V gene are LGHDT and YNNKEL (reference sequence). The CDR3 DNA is TGTGCCAGCAGCCTGGACAGGACGGACACTGAAGCTTTCTTT. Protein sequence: CASSLDRTDTEAFF.

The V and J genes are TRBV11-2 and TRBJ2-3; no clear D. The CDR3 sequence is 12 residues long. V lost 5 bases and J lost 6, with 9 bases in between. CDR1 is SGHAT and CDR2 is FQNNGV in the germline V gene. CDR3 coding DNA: TGTGCCAGCAGCACCGCCGGGGATACGCAGTATTTT. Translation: CASSTAGDTQYF.

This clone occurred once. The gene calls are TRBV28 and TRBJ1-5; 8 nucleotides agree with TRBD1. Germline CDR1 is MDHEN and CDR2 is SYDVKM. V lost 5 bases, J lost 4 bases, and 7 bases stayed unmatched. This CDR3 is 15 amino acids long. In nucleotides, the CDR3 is TGTGCCAGCAGTCCTCGACAGGGGCAAAATCAGCCCCAGCATTTT. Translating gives CASSPRQGQNQPQHF.

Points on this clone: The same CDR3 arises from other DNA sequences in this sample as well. The CDR3 DNA reads as TGTGCCAGCAGCGGGGGGGGAGGCAATCAGCCCCAGCATTTT. Translated, it gives CASSGGGGNQPQHF. V is TRBV9 and J is TRBJ1-5; a possible D gene is TRBD1 (5 bases). This CDR3 is 14 amino acids long. V was pared by 3 bases and J by 2 bases, with 9 bases between. Per the germline V gene, CDR1 is SGDLS and CDR2 is YYNGEE.

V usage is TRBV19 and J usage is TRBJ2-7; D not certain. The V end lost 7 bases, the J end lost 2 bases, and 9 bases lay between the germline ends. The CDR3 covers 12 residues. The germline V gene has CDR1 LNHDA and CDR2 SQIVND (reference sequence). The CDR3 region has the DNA TGTGCCAGTACACTTAACGCCTACGAGCAGTACTTC. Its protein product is CASTLNAYEQYF.

The CDR3 region is CASSRPGWGGYGYTF. CDR3 in DNA: TGTGCCAGCAGCCGTCCCGGGTGGGGGGGCTATGGCTACACCTTC. The chain couples TRBV3-1 (or the pseudogene TRBV3-2) to TRBJ1-2; D might be TRBD1 (5 bases). The CDR3 has 15 amino acids. The V and J ends lost 4 bases and 4 bases respectively, with 16 bases between them. CDR1 is LGHDT, CDR2 YNNKEL, per germline (reference sequence).

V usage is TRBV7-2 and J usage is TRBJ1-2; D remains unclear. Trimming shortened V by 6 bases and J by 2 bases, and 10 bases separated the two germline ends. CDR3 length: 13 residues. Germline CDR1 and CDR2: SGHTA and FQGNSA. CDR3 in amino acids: CASRPDSNYGYTF. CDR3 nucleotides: TGTGCCAGCAGGCCTGACTCCAACTATGGCTACACCTTC.

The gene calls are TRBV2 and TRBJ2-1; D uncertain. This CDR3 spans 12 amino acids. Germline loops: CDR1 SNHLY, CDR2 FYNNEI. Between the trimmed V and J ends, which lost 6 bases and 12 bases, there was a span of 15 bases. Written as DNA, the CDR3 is TGTGCCAGCAGGCGGCAAGCGTACGCGCAGTTCTTC. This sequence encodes CASRRQAYAQFF.

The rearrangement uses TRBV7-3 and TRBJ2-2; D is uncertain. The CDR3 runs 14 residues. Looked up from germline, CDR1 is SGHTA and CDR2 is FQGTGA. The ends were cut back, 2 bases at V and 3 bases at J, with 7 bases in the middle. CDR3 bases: TGTGCCAGCAGCTTAGCAGGATACACCGGGGAGCTGTTTTTT. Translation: CASSLAGYTGELFF.

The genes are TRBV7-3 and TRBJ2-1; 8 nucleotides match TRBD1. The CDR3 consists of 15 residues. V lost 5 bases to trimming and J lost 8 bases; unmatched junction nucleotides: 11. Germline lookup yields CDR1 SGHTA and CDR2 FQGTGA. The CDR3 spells CASSPRSGGWDEQFF. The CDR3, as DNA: TGTGCCAGCAGCCCCCGCTCAGGGGGCTGGGATGAGCAGTTCTTC.

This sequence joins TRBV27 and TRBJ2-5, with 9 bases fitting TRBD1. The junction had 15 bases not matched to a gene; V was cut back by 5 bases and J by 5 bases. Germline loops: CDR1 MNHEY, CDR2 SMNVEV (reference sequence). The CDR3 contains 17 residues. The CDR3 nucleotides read TGTGCCAGCAGTCCAAAACGGACAGGGGACGGCAGGGAGACCCAGTACTTC. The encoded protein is CASSPKRTGDGRETQYF.

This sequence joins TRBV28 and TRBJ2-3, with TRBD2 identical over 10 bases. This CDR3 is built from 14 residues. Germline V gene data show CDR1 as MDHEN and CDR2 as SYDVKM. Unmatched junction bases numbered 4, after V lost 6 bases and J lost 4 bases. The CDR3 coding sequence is TGTGCCAGCAGCCTCCTAGCGGGAGCAGATACGCAGTATTTT. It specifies CASSLLAGADTQYF.

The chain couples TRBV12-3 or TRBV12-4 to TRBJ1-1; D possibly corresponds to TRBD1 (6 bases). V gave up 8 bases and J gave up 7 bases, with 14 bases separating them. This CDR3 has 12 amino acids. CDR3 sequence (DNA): TGTGCCAGCCGGGACACCTCCTTTGAAGCTTTCTTT. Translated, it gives CASRDTSFEAFF.

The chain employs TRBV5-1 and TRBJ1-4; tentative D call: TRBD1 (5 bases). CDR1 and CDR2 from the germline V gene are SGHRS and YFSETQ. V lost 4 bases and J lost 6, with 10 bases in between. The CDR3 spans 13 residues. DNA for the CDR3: TGCGCCAGCAGCCTGGACACGCATGAAAAACTGTTTTTT. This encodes CASSLDTHEKLFF.

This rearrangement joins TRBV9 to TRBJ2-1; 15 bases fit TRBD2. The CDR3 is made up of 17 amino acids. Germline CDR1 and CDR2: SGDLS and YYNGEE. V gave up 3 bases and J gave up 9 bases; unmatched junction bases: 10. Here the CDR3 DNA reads TGTGCCAGCAGCGCCGGGACTAGCGGGAGGCTTTGGGGTGAGCAGTTCTTC. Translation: CASSAGTSGRLWGEQFF.

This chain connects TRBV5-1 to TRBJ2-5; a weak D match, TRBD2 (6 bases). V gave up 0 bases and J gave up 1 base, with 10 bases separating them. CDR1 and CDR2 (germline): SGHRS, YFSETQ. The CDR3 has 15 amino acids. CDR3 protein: CASSLGRGIQETQYF. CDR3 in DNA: TGCGCCAGCAGCTTGGGGCGGGGTATCCAAGAGACCCAGTACTTC.

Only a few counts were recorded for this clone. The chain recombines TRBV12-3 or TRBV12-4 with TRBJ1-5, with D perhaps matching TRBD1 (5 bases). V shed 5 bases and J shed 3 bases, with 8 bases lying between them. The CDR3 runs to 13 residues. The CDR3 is CASSPGVNQPQHF. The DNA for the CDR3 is TGTGCCAGCAGTCCGGGGGTCAATCAGCCCCAGCATTTT.

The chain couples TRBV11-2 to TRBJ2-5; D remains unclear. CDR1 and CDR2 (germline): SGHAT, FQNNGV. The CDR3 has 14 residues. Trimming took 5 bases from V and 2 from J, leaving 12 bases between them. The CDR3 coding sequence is TGTGCCAGCAGCCGGGTCCTATATCAAGAGACCCAGTACTTC. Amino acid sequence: CASSRVLYQETQYF.

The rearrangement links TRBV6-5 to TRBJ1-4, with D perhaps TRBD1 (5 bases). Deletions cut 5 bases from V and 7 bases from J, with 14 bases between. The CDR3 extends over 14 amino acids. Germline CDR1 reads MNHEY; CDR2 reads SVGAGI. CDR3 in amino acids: CASSPGEGGEKLFF. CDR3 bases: TGTGCCAGCAGTCCGGGGGAGGGCGGTGAAAAACTGTTTTTT.